Given below is one T cell receptor (beta chain) in context. What it recognizes is unknown. This entry comes from a study of CD8 T cells in Susac syndrome. Findings and caveats of the study: That the number of individuals in its TCR sequencing and HLA analysis was relatively small was acknowledged by the study.

Included as multiple sclerosis controls were treatment-naive patients who had stable or active relapsing-remitting disease. About 0.5 to 1 ug RNA was reverse transcribed with random hexamers. Coverage of TCR beta CDR3 amplification by immunoSEQ multiplex PCR extended to 54 Vbeta and 13 Jbeta. TCRdb itself ran the immunoSEQ multiplex PCR reads through MiXCR, one entry per CDR3 protein. The table has approximately 200,000 distinct CDR3 sequences, nearly 97% seen once. The CDR3 is made up of 13 amino acids. Germline values: CDR1 MNHEY, CDR2 SVGEGT. The V end was cut by 6 bases, the J end by 5 bases, with 13 bases between.

The rearrangement uses TRBV6-2 or TRBV6-3 and TRBJ1-1; no clear D gene. Sequenced: CD4+ T cells from PBMCs. This receptor was identified in a human donor with multiple sclerosis. The CDR3 DNA reads TGTGCCAGCAGCCGCTGGGGTGGGACTGAAGCTTTCTTT. Translated, it gives CASSRWGGTEAFF.